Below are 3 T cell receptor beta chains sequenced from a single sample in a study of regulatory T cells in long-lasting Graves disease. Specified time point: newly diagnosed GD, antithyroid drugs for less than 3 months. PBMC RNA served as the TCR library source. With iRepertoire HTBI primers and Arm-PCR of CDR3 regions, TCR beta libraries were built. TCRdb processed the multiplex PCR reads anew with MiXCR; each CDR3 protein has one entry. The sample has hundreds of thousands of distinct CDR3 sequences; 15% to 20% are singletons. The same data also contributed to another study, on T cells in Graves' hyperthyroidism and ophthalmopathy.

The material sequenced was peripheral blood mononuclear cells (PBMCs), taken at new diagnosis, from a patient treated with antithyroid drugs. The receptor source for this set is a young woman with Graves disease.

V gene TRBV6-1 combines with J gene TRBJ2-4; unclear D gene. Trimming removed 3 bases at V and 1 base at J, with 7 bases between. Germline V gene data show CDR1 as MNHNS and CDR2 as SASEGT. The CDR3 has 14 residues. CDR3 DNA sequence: TGTGCCAGCAGTGAGCGTGGGGCCAAAAACATTCAGTACTTC. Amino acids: CASSERGAKNIQYF.

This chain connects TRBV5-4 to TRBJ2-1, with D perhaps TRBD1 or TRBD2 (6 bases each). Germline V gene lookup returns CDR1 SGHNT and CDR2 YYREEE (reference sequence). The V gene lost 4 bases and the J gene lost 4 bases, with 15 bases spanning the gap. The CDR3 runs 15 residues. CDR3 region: CASSIVRGRYNEQFF. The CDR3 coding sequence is TGTGCCAGCAGCATTGTTCGGGGGCGGTACAATGAGCAGTTCTTC.

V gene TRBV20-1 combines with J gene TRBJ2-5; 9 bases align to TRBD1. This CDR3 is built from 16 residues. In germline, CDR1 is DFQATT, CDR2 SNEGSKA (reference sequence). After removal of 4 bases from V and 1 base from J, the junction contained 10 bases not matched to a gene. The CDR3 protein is CSATRTGGLPQETQYF. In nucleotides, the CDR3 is TGCAGTGCTACCCGAACAGGGGGCTTACCCCAAGAGACCCAGTACTTC.